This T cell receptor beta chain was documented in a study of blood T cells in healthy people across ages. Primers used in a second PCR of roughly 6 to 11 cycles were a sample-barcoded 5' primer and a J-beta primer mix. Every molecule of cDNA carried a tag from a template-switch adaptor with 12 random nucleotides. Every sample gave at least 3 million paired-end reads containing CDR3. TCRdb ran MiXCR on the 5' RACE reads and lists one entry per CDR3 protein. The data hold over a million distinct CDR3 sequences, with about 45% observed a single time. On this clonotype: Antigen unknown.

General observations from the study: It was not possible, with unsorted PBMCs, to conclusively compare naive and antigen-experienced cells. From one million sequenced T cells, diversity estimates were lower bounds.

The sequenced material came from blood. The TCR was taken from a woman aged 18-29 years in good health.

CDR3 DNA sequence: TGTGCCAGCAGCTCGCTGGGAGACGCTCAGCCCCAGCATTTT. Translating gives CASSSLGDAQPQHF. The rearrangement uses TRBV9 and TRBJ1-5; no clear D. Germline V CDR1 and CDR2: SGDLS, YYNGEE. The length of the CDR3 is 14 residues. The V end lost 4 bases, the J end lost 6 bases, and 14 bases lay between the germline ends. Based on the CDR3 plus reference TRBV9 and TRBJ1-5, the full variable domain is DSGVTQTPKHLITATGQRVTLRCSPRSGDLSVYWYQQSLDQGLQFLIQYYNGEERAKGNILERFSAQQFPDLHSELNLSSLELGDSALYFCASSSLGDAQPQHFGDGTRLSIL.